The source of this T cell receptor (beta chain) is a study of response to subunit inactivated influenza vaccine. This clonotype was picked up many times. TCRdb fed the RT-PCR reads into MiXCR, producing one record per CDR3 protein. The sample has about 540,000 distinct CDR3 sequences, roughly 25% seen once. Separately, the same data were catalogued under a study of T cells expressing NK-cell markers. That source notes: Synthesis of TCR beta cDNA relied on 5'RACE template switching carrying UMIs.

This sample comprised CD4+ T cells sorted from PBMCs, obtained about 13 days after vaccination. This TCR came from a man aged 45-65 years who received an inactivated influenza vaccine.

The CDR3: CASSFGGVEQYF. In DNA form, the CDR3 reads TGTGCCAGCAGTTTTGGGGGGGTTGAGCAGTACTTC. The V and J genes are TRBV12-3 or TRBV12-4 and TRBJ2-7, with 7 bases fitting TRBD2. V dropped 3 bases and J dropped 7; count of bases not matched to a gene: 3. The CDR3 loop spans 12 amino acids.